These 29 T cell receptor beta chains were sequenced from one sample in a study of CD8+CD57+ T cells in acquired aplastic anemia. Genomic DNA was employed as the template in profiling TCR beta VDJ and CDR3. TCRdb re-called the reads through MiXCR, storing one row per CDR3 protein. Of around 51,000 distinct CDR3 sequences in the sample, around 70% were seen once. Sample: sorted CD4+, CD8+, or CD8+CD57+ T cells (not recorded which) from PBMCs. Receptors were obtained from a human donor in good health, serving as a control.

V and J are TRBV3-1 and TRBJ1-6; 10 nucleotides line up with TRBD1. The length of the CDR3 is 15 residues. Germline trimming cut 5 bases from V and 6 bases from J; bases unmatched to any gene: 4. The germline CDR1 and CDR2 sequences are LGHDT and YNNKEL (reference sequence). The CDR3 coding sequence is TGTGCCAGCAGCTCCGGGACAGGGGTTAATTCACCCCTCCACTTT. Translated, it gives CASSSGTGVNSPLHF.

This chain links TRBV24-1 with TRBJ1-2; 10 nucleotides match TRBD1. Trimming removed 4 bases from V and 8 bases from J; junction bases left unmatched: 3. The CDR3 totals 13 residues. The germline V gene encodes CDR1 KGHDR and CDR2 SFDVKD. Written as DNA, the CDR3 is TGTGCCACCAGTGACGGGACAGGGGACGGCTACACCTTC. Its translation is CATSDGTGDGYTF.

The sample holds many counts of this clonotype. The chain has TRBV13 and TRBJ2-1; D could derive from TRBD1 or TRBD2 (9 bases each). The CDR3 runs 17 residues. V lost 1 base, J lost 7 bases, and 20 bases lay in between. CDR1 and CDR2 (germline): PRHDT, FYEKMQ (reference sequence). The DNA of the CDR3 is TGTGCCAGCAGCTTAGAGGGCGGGGGGGACAGGGTAAATGAGCAGTTCTTC. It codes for CASSLEGGGDRVNEQFF.

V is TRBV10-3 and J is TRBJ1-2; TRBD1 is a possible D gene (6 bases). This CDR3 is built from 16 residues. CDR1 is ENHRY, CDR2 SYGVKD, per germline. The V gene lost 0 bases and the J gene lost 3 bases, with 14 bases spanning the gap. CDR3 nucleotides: TGTGCCATCAGTGAGTCACGGACAGAGTTGGACTATGGCTACACCTTC. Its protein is CAISESRTELDYGYTF.

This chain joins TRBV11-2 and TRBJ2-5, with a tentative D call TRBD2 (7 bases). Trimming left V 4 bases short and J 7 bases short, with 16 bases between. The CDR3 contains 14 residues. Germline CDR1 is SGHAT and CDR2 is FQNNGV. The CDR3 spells CASSSVGGAGTQYF. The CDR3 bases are TGTGCCAGCAGCTCAGTAGGGGGGGCTGGGACCCAGTACTTC.

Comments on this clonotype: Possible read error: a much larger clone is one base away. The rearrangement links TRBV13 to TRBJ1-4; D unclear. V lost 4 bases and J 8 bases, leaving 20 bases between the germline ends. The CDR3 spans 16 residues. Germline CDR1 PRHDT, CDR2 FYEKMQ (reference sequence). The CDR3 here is CASSSGTGIEQEKLFF. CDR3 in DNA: TGTGCCAGCAGCTCAGGCACGGGGATAGAGCAGGAAAAACTGTTTTTT.

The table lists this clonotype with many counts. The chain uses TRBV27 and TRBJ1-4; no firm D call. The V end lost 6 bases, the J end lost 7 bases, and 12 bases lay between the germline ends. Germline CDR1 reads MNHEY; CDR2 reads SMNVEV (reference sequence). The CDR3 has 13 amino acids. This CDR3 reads CASRPGRSEKLFF. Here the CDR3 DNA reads TGTGCCAGCAGACCTGGACGGAGTGAAAAACTGTTTTTT.

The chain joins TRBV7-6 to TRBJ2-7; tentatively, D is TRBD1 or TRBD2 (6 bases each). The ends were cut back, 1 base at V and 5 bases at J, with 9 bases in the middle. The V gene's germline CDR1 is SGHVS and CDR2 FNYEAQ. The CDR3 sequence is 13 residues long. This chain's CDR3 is CASSLGGADEQYF. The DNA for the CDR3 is TGTGCCAGCAGCTTAGGGGGGGCCGACGAGCAGTACTTC.

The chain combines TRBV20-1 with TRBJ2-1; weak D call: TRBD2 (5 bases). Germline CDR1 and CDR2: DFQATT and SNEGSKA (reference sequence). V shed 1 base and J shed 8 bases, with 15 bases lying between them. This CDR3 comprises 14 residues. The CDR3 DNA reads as TGCAGTGCTAGAGGTGGCCGGGGTATGGATGAGCAGTTCTTC. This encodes CSARGGRGMDEQFF.

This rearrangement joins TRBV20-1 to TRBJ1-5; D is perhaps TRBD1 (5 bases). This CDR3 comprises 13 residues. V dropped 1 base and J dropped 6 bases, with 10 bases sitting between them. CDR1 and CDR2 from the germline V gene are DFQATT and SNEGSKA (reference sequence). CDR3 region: CSARVTGRQPQHF. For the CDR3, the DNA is TGCAGTGCTAGAGTAACAGGCCGTCAGCCCCAGCATTTT.

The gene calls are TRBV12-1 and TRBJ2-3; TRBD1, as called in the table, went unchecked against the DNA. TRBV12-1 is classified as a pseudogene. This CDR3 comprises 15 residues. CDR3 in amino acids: CASSPGGGRGGTQYF. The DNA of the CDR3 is TGTGCCAGCAGTCCCGGAGGAGGGAGAGGGGGTACGCAGTATTTT.

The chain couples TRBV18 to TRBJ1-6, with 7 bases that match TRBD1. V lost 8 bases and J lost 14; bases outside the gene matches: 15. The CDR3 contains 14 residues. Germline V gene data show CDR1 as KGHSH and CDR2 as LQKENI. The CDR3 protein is CASNHRNTQGSLHF. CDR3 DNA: TGTGCCAGCAACCACCGCAACACACAGGGGTCCCTCCACTTT. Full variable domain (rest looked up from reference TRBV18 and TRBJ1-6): NAGVMQNPRHLVRRRGQEARLRCSPMKGHSHVYWYRQLPEEGLKFMVYLQKENIIDESGMPKERFSAEFPKEGPSILRIQQVVRGDSAAYFCASNHRNTQGSLHFGNGTRLTVT.

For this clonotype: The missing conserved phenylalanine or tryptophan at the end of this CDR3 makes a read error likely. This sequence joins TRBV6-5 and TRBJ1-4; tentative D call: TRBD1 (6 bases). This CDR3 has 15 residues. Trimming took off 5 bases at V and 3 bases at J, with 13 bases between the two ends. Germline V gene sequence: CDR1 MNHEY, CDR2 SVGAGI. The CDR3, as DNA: TGTGCCAGCAGTGACCCAGGGGACCCTAATGAAAAACTGTTTCTT. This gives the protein CASSDPGDPNEKLFL.

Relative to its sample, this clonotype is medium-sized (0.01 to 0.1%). The CDR3 is CASSHSTDKEQYF. DNA of the CDR3: TGTGCCAGCAGCCATTCGACGGATAAAGAGCAGTACTTC. The genes are TRBV16 and TRBJ2-7; D is undetermined. Trimming stripped 3 bases from V and 7 bases from J, with 13 bases between. This CDR3 is built from 13 residues. CDR1 is KGHSY, CDR2 FQNENV, per germline.

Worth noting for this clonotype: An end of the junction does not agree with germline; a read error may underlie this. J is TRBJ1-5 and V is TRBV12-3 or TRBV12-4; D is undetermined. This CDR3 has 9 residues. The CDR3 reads CACSQPQHF. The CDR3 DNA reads TGTGCCTGCAGTCAGCCCCAGCATTTT.

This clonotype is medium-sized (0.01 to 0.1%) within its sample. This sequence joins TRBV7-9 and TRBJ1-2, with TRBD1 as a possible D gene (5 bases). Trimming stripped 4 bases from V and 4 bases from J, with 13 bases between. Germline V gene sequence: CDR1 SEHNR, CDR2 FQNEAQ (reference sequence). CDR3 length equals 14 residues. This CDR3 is CASSSTPGGYGYTF. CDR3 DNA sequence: TGTGCCAGCAGCTCAACCCCCGGGGGCTATGGCTACACCTTC.

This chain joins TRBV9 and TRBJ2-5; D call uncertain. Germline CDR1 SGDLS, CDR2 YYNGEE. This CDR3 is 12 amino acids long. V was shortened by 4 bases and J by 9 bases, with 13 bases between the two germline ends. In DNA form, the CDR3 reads TGTGCCAGCAGCACCCTTGATTCGGCCCAGTACTTC. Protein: CASSTLDSAQYF.

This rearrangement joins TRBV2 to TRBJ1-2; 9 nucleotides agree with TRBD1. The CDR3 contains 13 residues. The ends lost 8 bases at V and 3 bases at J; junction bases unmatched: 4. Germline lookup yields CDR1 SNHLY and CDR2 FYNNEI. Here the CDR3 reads CASGDRADYGYTF. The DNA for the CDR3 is TGTGCCAGCGGGGACAGGGCGGACTATGGCTACACCTTC.

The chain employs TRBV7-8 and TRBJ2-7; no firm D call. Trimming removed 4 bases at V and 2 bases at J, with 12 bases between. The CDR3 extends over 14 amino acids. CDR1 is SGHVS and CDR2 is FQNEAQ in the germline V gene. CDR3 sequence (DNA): TGTGCCAGCAGCTACGAGAGCCGCACCTACGAGCAGTACTTC. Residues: CASSYESRTYEQYF.

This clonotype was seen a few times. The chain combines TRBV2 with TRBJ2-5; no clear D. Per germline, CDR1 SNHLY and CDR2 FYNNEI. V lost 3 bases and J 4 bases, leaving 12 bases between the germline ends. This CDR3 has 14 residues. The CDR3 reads CASSEMHPGETQYF. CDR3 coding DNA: TGTGCCAGCAGTGAGATGCACCCAGGAGAGACCCAGTACTTC.

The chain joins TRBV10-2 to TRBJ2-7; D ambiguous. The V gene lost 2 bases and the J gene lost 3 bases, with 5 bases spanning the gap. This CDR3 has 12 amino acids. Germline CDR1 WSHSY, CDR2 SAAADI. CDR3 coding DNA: TGCGCCAGCAGTGAGGTGAGCTACGAGCAGTACTTC. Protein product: CASSEVSYEQYF.

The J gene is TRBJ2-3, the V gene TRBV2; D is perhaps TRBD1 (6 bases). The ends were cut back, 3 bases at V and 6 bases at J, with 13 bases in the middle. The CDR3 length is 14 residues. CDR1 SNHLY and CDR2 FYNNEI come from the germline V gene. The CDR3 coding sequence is TGTGCCAGCAGTGACGGGCAGGGGTCGGATACGCAGTATTTT. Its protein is CASSDGQGSDTQYF.

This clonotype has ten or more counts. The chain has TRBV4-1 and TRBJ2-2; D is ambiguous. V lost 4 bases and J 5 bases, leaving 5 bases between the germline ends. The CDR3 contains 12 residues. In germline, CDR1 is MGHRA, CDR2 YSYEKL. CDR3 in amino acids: CASSLTTGELFF. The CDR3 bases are TGCGCCAGCAGCCTGACTACCGGGGAGCTGTTTTTT.

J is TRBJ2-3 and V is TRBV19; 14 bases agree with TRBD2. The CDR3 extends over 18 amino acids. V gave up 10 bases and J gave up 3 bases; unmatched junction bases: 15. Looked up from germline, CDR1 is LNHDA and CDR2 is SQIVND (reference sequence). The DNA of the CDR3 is TGTGCCACCTCGGGAGGGACTAGCGGGGGCCGCGGGACAGATACGCAGTATTTT. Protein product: CATSGGTSGGRGTDTQYF.

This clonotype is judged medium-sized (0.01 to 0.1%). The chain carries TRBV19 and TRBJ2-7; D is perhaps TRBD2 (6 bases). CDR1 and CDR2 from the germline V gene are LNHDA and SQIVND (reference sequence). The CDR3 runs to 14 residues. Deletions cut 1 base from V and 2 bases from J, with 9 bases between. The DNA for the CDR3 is TGTGCCAGTAGTATAGGGGACTCCCCCTACGAGCAGTACTTC. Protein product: CASSIGDSPYEQYF.

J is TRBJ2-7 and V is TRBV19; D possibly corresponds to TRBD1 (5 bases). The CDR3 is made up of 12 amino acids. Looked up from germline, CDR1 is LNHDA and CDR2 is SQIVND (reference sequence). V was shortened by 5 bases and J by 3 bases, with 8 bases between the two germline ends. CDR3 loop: CASSATGYEQYF. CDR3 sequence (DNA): TGTGCCAGTAGTGCCACAGGCTACGAGCAGTACTTC.

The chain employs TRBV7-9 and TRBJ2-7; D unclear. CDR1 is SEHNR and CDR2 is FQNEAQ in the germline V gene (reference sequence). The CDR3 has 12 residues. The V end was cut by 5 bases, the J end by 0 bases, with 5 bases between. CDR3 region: CASSPSSYEQYF. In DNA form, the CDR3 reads TGTGCCAGCAGCCCGAGCTCCTACGAGCAGTACTTC.

CDR3 DNA sequence: TGTGCCAGCAGCTTATTGCGACAGGGGGCCCAGCATTTT. This gives the protein CASSLLRQGAQHF. The chain links TRBV7-2 to TRBJ1-5; the match to TRBD1 covers 9 bases. Germline-derived CDR1 and CDR2 are SGHTA and FQGNSA. The junction had 4 bases not matched to a gene; V was cut back by 2 bases and J by 11 bases. The CDR3 contains 13 residues.

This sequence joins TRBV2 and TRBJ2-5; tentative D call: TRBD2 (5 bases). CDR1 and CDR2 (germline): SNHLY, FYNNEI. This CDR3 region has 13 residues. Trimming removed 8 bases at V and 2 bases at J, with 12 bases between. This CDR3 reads CASGGGRQETQYF. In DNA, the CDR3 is TGTGCCAGCGGTGGAGGCAGACAAGAGACCCAGTACTTC.